This TCR beta chain originates from a study of Graves' ophthalmopathy and Graves' hyperthyroidism. General study results and limits: A classifier, a 13-signature model, separated ophthalmopathy from stable hyperthyroidism with roughly 90% sensitivity and less than 83% specificity.

Amplified material comprised TCR beta CDR3 regions derived from RNA transcripts. First-round RT-PCR relied on HTBI primers, and a second-round multiplex PCR came next. From the multiplex PCR reads, TCRdb called clonotypes with MiXCR, one entry per CDR3 protein. The table shows 340,000 or so distinct CDR3 sequences, with about a sixth occurring only once. This clonotype was picked up many times. No antigen is known for it. The CDR3 is made up of 16 amino acids. With V trimmed by 1 base and J by 0 bases, 8 bases remained unmatched. In germline, CDR1 is SQVTM, CDR2 ANQGSEA. Ophthalmopathy in the donors was of moderate-to-severe activity, with CAS ≥3, NOSPECS ≥4 and duration under 3 months.

The V and J genes are TRBV29-1 and TRBJ2-7; 8 bases match TRBD1. This clonotype was sampled from an adult man with Graves' ophthalmopathy. The sequencing sample was made of peripheral blood. The CDR3, as DNA: TGCAGCGTTGAAGCAACAGGGGGATCGATCTCCTACGAGCAGTACTTC. Its protein product is CSVEATGGSISYEQYF.